This TCR beta chain is from a study of blood T cell repertoires in COVID-19. Whole-study context: The United States, Italy and Spain supplied acute and convalescent COVID-19 samples. From T cells, B-cell-depleted T cells, or PBMCs came the material, which was cDNA or gDNA.

CDR1 and CDR2 from the germline V gene are LNHDA and SQIVND (reference sequence). This CDR3 region has 15 residues. V dropped 4 bases and J dropped 6; count of bases not matched to a gene: 7. Authors' data handling: Reference gene primer amplification gave estimated nucleated cell counts. Data came from immunoSEQ multiplex PCR; TCRdb stores just in-frame clones and leaves some out. D and trimming were read from the DNA, whereas the V and J calls and clone size are those reported in that table. The table shows some 280,000 clones, with 89% occurring only once. The rearrangement uses TRBV19 and TRBJ2-3; TRBD2 aligns across 10 bases. The specimen sequenced was peripheral blood. This receptor was identified in a woman aged 40 to 50 who had recovered from COVID-19. DNA for the CDR3: TGTGCCAGTAGTAGCCAGCAGACTAGCGGGGATACGCAGTATTTT. Translated, it gives CASSSQQTSGDTQYF.